The present TCR beta chain was sequenced within a study of T-cell reconstitution after alpha-beta-depleted transplantation in children. Unique molecular identifiers featured in how the TCRbeta library was prepared. TCRdb fed the PCR reads into MiXCR, producing one record per CDR3 protein. The sample includes around 340,000 distinct CDR3 sequences, 10% to 15% seen only once; the top ten take about 4%. This clonotype was seen a few times. Trimming removed 1 base from V and 4 bases from J, with 11 bases in between. Germline CDR1 and CDR2: KGHSH and LQKENI. The CDR3 has 15 amino acids. The starting material was PBMCs, obtained from the stem cell graft. The sequence derives from a human donor who donated a stem cell graft to a child with Fanconi anemia. The gene calls are TRBV18 and TRBJ2-1; tentatively, D is TRBD1 (5 bases). In nucleotides, the CDR3 is TGTGCCAGCTCACCACAGACAGCCGCTTACAATGAGCAGTTCTTC. Amino acid sequence: CASSPQTAAYNEQFF.